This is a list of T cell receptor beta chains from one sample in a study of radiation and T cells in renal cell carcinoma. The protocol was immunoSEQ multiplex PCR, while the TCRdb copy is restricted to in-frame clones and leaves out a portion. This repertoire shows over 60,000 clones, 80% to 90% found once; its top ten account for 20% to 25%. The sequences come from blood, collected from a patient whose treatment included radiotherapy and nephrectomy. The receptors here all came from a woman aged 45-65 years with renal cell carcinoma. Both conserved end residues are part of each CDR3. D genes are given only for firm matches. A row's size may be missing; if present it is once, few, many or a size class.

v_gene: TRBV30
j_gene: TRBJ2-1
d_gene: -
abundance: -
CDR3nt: TGTGCCTGGAGCCAAAACAATGAGCAGTTCTTC
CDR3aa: CAWSQNNEQFF

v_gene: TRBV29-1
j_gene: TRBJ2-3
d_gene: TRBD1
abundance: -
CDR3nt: TGCAGCGTCGGGCAGGGGGCAGTCACAGATACGCAGTATTTT
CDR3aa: CSVGQGAVTDTQYF

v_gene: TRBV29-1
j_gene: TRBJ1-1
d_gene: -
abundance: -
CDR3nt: TGCAGCGTCTCGACAGAGCTGAACACTGAAGCTTTCTTT
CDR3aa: CSVSTELNTEAFF

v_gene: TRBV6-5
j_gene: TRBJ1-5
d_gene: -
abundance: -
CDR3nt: TGTGCCAGCAGTTCCGGTAGTCAGCCCCAGCATTTT
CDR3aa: CASSSGSQPQHF

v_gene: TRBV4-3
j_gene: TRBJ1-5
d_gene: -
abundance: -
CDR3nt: TGCGCCAGCAGCCAAGATAGGGGTAACTGGGATCAGCCCCAGCATTTT
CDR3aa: CASSQDRGNWDQPQHF

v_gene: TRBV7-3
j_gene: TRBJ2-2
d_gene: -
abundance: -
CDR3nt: TGTGCCAGCAGCTTAAGGGTTGGCCAGGTGAATGCCGGGGAGCTGTTTTTT
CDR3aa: CASSLRVGQVNAGELFF

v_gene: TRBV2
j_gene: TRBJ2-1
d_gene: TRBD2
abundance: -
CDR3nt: TGTGCCAGCAGTGATAGCGGGATCTCCTACAATGAGCAGTTCTTC
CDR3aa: CASSDSGISYNEQFF

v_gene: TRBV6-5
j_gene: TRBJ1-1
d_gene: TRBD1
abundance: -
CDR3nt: TGTGCCAGCACTGGGACAGGGGGAAGCACTGAAGCTTTCTTT
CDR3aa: CASTGTGGSTEAFF

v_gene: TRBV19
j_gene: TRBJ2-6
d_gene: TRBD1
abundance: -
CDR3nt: TGTGCCAGTAGTACGGGACAGGCGAGTGGGGCCAACGTCCTGACTTTC
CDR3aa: CASSTGQASGANVLTF

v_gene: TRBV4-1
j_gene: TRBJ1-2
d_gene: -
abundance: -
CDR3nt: TGCGCCAGCAGCCAGCGGGCGGAGGGGAGAGGCTACACCTTC
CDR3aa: CASSQRAEGRGYTF

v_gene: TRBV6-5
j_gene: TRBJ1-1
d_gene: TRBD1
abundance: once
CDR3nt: TGTGCCAGCAGGGCAAACAGGGGGGCGAACACTGAAGCTTTCTTT
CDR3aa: CASRANRGANTEAFF

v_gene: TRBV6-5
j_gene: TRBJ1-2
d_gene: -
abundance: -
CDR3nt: TGTGCCAGCAGTTCGGGGGGCTGGGGCTATGGCTACACCTTC
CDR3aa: CASSSGGWGYGYTF

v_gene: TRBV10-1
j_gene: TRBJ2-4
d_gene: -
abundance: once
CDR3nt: TGCGCCAGCAGTGAGTCGGTAGCCAAAAACATTCAGTACTTC
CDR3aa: CASSESVAKNIQYF

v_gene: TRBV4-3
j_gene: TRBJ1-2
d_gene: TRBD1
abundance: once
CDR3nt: TGCGCCAGCAGGGGACAGGGGGCAGAGGGCTACACCTTC
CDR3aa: CASRGQGAEGYTF